The 5 T cell receptor beta chains presented below share a single source sample, sequenced in a study of tumor and adjacent non-tumor tissue in lung cancer. This sample's RNA came from whole unsorted tissue. This non-tumor lung sample came from over 3 cm beyond the tumor edge. TCRbeta libraries were built with three rounds of nested PCR, modified from ARM-PCR. TCRdb reprocessed the multiplex PCR reads via MiXCR and lists one record per CDR3 protein. Counted here are about 90,000 distinct CDR3 sequences, 76% occurring once; the ten biggest clones make up 21%. Sequenced: distant non-tumor lung tissue. All receptors derive from a woman aged 50 to 65 with non-small cell lung cancer.

V is TRBV11-2 and J is TRBJ2-3; D gene unclear. Between the trimmed V and J ends, which lost 3 bases and 8 bases, there was a span of 21 bases. Germline V lookup: CDR1 SGHAT, CDR2 FQNNGV. The CDR3 length is 16 residues. The CDR3 spells CASSLWVQLVAVTQYF. The CDR3, as DNA: TGTGCCAGCAGCTTGTGGGTCCAGCTAGTGGCAGTTACGCAGTATTTT.

J is TRBJ2-5 and V is TRBV12-3 or TRBV12-4; TRBD2 might be the D (6 bases). The CDR3 is made up of 13 amino acids. The CDR3 region is CASRIGGKQTQYF. CDR3 nucleotides: TGTGCAAGTAGGATAGGAGGGAAACAGACCCAGTACTTC.

About this clonotype itself: An end of the junction differs from the germline gene, which may be a read error. V and J are TRBV10-3 and TRBJ1-6, with D unresolved. The CDR3 runs 15 residues. Germline V gene data show CDR1 as ENHRY and CDR2 as SYGVKD. The CDR3: CAISEPEPVESLLHF. CDR3 sequence (DNA): TGTGCCATCAGTGAGCCGGAACCGGTGGAGTCACTCCTCCACTTT.

As to this clonotype: The missing conserved phenylalanine or tryptophan at the end of this CDR3 makes a read error likely. V gene TRBV5-6 combines with J gene TRBJ1-5; no reliable D call. Germline CDR1 and CDR2: SGHDT and YYEEEE. The CDR3 spans 15 residues. DNA for the CDR3: TGTGCCAGCAGCTTGTTGCAGACCGGCAATCAGCCACAGCATTGT. Translating it yields CASSLLQTGNQPQHC.

With respect to this clonotype: Germline is not matched at one junction end, which may reflect a read error. This chain connects TRBV6-6 to TRBJ2-3, with TRBD2 identical over 12 bases. This CDR3 spans 16 amino acids. The V gene's germline CDR1 is MNHNY and CDR2 SVGAGI (reference sequence). Here the CDR3 reads CVSSLTSGSMIDTQYF. CDR3 in DNA: TGTGTCAGCAGTCTGACTAGCGGGAGTATGATAGATACGCAGTATTTT.